These T cell receptor beta chains were read from a single sample in a study of shared clonotypes between healthy human individuals. Generated by immunoSEQ multiplex PCR, the TCRdb table keeps only in-frame clones and is missing some. The profile covers 180,000 or so clones, with roughly 91% appearing a single time and about 0.067% taken by the ten largest. Sequenced sample: naive CD4+ T cells sorted from blood. Receptors were obtained from a young woman in good health. Each CDR3 is given with its conserved first and last residue. A D gene is named only where the DNA matches it firmly. Not all rows give a size; the values are once, few, many and, for expanded clones, a class.

CDR3,DNA,V,J,size,D
CASKSRANTGELFF,TGTGCCAGCAAGAGCAGGGCGAACACCGGGGAGCTGTTTTTT,TRBV2,TRBJ2-2,-,-
CASSLVPESNQPQHF,TGCGCCAGCAGCTTGGTACCGGAGAGCAATCAGCCCCAGCATTTT,TRBV5-1,TRBJ1-5,once,-
CSALGTGNTIYF,TGCAGCGCCCTGGGTACGGGAAACACCATATATTTT,TRBV29-1,TRBJ1-3,-,-
CATSNAGTSGITYEQYF,TGTGCCACCAGCAATGCCGGGACTAGCGGGATCACCTACGAGCAGTACTTC,TRBV15,TRBJ2-7,-,TRBD2
CASRPGQGLGTEAFF,TGTGCCAGCAGACCGGGACAGGGGTTGGGTACTGAAGCTTTCTTT,TRBV5-4,TRBJ1-1,-,TRBD1
CASSANNEQFF,TGTGCCAGCAGCGCCAACAATGAGCAGTTCTTC,TRBV11-3,TRBJ2-1,-,-
CATSRDLTRPTDTQYF,TGTGCCACCAGCAGAGATCTGACTAGGCCCACAGATACGCAGTATTTT,TRBV15,TRBJ2-3,-,-
CASSLLEMGDNSPLHF,TGCGCCAGCAGCTTGTTGGAGATGGGGGACAATTCACCCCTCCACTTT,TRBV5-1,TRBJ1-6,-,-
CASSYGGEAYEQYF,TGTGCCAGCAGTTACGGGGGGGAAGCCTACGAGCAGTACTTC,TRBV6-5,TRBJ2-7,-,TRBD2
CASSPPGQGSGANVLTF,TGTGCCAGCTCCCCCCCGGGACAGGGGTCTGGGGCCAACGTCCTGACTTTC,TRBV28,TRBJ2-6,once,TRBD1
CASSYTSGDSYEQYF,TGCGCCAGCAGCTATACTAGCGGGGATTCCTACGAGCAGTACTTC,TRBV5-1,TRBJ2-7,-,TRBD2
CASREGEREQYF,TGTGCCAGCCGAGAGGGGGAAAGAGAGCAGTACTTC,TRBV6-6,TRBJ2-7,-,-
CASSLLLVNNSPLHF,TGTGCCAGCAGCCTGCTTTTGGTGAATAATTCACCCCTCCACTTT,TRBV5-4,TRBJ1-6,once,-
CASSSTGQGENIQYF,TGTGCCAGCAGCTCGACGGGACAGGGAGAAAACATTCAGTACTTC,TRBV5-6,TRBJ2-4,-,TRBD1
CASSSDPGTSREQYF,TGTGCCAGCAGCTCGGACCCCGGGACTAGTCGCGAGCAGTACTTC,TRBV5-4,TRBJ2-7,-,TRBD2
CASSYGTSYEQYF,TGTGCCAGCAGCTACGGGACAAGCTACGAGCAGTACTTC,TRBV5-4,TRBJ2-7,-,-
CASSLDGRAYEQYF,TGTGCCAGCAGTTTAGACGGGCGAGCCTACGAGCAGTACTTC,TRBV28,TRBJ2-7,-,-